Below, 24 T cell receptor beta chains from the same sample are listed, as sequenced in a study of blood T cell repertoires in COVID-19. Libraries were prepared by immunoSEQ multiplex PCR; TCRdb keeps only in-frame clonotypes and omits some of them. The sample has roughly 230,000 clones; around 85% are singletons. Sample: peripheral blood. These receptors originate from a woman older than 75 with acute or convalescent COVID-19.

The chain combines TRBV7-3 with TRBJ2-1; D is unresolved. CDR1 is SGHTA, CDR2 FQGTGA, per germline. The V end lost 1 base, the J end lost 6 bases, and 13 bases lay between the germline ends. This CDR3 contains 15 residues. CDR3 residues: CASSLNRQELNEQFF. In DNA form, the CDR3 reads TGTGCCAGCAGCTTAAATCGGCAGGAACTCAATGAGCAGTTCTTC. Full variable domain (rest looked up from reference TRBV7-3 and TRBJ2-1): GAGVSQTPSNKVTEKGKYVELRCDPISGHTALYWYRQSLGQGPEFLIYFQGTGAADDSGLPNDRFFAVRPEGSVSTLKIQRTERGDSAVYLCASSLNRQELNEQFFGPGTRLTVL.

This clone showed up just once. The genes are TRBV27 and TRBJ2-5, with 7 bases aligning to TRBD2. The CDR3 length is 15 residues. Germline-derived CDR1 and CDR2 are MNHEY and SMNVEV (reference sequence). V trimming: 4 bases; J trimming: 0 bases; junction bases outside the gene matches: 5. Written as DNA, the CDR3 is TGTGCCAGCAGTTCGTCCCGGGGGGACCAAGAGACCCAGTACTTC. This codes for CASSSSRGDQETQYF.

The chain combines TRBV4-1 with TRBJ1-5; D might be TRBD1 (5 bases). This CDR3 spans 17 amino acids. Germline V gives CDR1 MGHRA, CDR2 YSYEKL. V lost 0 bases to trimming and J lost 3 bases, with 15 bases between them. CDR3 loop: CASSQDGWGGDNQPQHF. CDR3 DNA sequence: TGCGCCAGCAGCCAAGATGGTTGGGGGGGAGACAATCAGCCCCAGCATTTT.

The gene calls are TRBV29-1 and TRBJ2-5; D may be TRBD2 (6 bases). Trimming shortened V by 0 bases and J by 4 bases, and 15 bases separated the two germline ends. CDR3 length: 15 amino acids. Germline-derived CDR1 and CDR2 are SQVTM and ANQGSEA. CDR3 nucleotides: TGCAGCGTTGAAGATCTGTGGGACTCCCGAGAGACCCAGTACTTC. Protein product: CSVEDLWDSRETQYF.

The CDR3 is CASRLAGQPQHF. Here the CDR3 DNA reads TGTGCCAGCCGCCTAGCGGGCCAGCCCCAGCATTTT. The V and J genes are TRBV27 and TRBJ1-5; D is uncertain. The CDR3 loop spans 12 amino acids. V gave up 8 bases and J gave up 7 bases, with 12 bases separating them. CDR1 and CDR2 from the germline V gene are MNHEY and SMNVEV (reference sequence).

The gene calls are TRBV2 and TRBJ1-5, with TRBD1 identical over 11 bases. The germline gives CDR1 SNHLY, CDR2 FYNNEI. The CDR3 spans 21 residues. The trim removed 5 bases at V and 2 bases at J, leaving 20 bases unmatched. CDR3 DNA sequence: TGTGCCAGCAGTTACAAAATCCCGGACAGGGGGCAAGTTTGGGGCAATCAGCCCCAGCATTTT. Translating gives CASSYKIPDRGQVWGNQPQHF.

The chain joins TRBV7-2 to TRBJ1-4, with 12 bases aligning to TRBD1. J lost 2 bases, V lost 5 bases, and 6 bases had no gene match. The CDR3 is 17 residues long. CDR1 is SGHTA, CDR2 FQGNSA, per germline. The CDR3 sequence is CASSVSGQGATNEKLFF. The CDR3 nucleotides are TGTGCCAGCAGCGTCTCGGGACAGGGGGCGACTAATGAAAAACTGTTTTTT.

The gene calls are TRBV3-1 (or the pseudogene TRBV3-2) and TRBJ2-2; tentatively, D is TRBD1 (6 bases). The CDR3 is 14 residues long. The germline CDR1 and CDR2 sequences are LGHDT and YNNKEL (reference sequence). Trimming cost V 2 bases and J 5 bases, with 9 bases left between them. CDR3 sequence (DNA): TGTGCCAGCAGCCAACAGGGGCGGACCGGGGAGCTGTTTTTT. Protein product: CASSQQGRTGELFF.

CDR3 nucleotide sequence: TGTGCCAGCAGTTCCCCATGGGTTACAGGGCTTGATACGCAGTATTTT. Translating gives CASSSPWVTGLDTQYF. V is TRBV6-6 and J is TRBJ2-3; possibly TRBD1 for D (6 bases). The V end was cut by 4 bases, the J end by 6 bases, with 20 bases between. Germline CDR1 MNHNY, CDR2 SVGAGI (reference sequence). The CDR3 loop spans 16 amino acids.

V is TRBV19 and J is TRBJ1-2, with unresolved D. The CDR3 covers 13 residues. Trimming took off 5 bases at V and 5 bases at J, with 12 bases between the two ends. CDR1 and CDR2 from the germline V gene are LNHDA and SQIVND (reference sequence). The CDR3 loop reads CASSPVSGYGYTF. The CDR3 DNA is TGTGCCAGTAGTCCGGTCTCCGGGTATGGCTACACCTTC.

This chain links TRBV5-6 with TRBJ2-1, with 10 bases identical to TRBD2. CDR1 and CDR2 from the germline V gene are SGHDT and YYEEEE. This CDR3 comprises 15 residues. The V segment lost 2 bases and the J segment 8 bases; nucleotides outside the gene matches: 7. In DNA, the CDR3 is TGTGCCAGCAGCTTAGCGGGGGGGATCGGCGATGAGCAGTTCTTC. It codes for CASSLAGGIGDEQFF.

This clone was found once. The chain recombines TRBV19 with TRBJ1-5, with 7 bases identical to TRBD1. The CDR3 sequence is 15 residues long. Germline trimming cut 5 bases from V and 3 bases from J; bases unmatched to any gene: 7. Per germline, CDR1 LNHDA and CDR2 SQIVND (reference sequence). In DNA form, the CDR3 reads TGTGCCAGTAGTCCCGGACAGGCTTTCAATCAGCCCCAGCATTTT. Encoded protein: CASSPGQAFNQPQHF.

With respect to this clone: At one end, the junction sequence differs from germline, possibly due to a read error. V usage is TRBV12-3 or TRBV12-4 and J usage is TRBJ1-1; tentatively, D is TRBD1 (5 bases). The CDR3 spans 11 residues. Written as DNA, the CDR3 is TGCGTCGGGGGGAGAGGCACTGAAGCTTTCTTT. It is translated as CVGGRGTEAFF.

The CDR3 reads CASRGGTGVFGYTF. The CDR3 coding sequence is TGTGCCAGCCGTGGGGGGACAGGGGTTTTTGGCTACACCTTC. V and J are TRBV28 and TRBJ1-2, with TRBD1 identical over 10 bases. Germline CDR1 MDHEN, CDR2 SYDVKM. With V trimmed by 8 bases and J by 7 bases, 10 bases remained unmatched. This CDR3 is built from 14 residues.

In its sample, this clone was seen once. The chain has TRBV3-1 (or the pseudogene TRBV3-2) and TRBJ2-1; TRBD2 aligns across 12 bases. Trimming at V came to 2 bases and at J to 7 bases, leaving 6 bases not matched to a gene. Germline V CDR1 and CDR2: LGHDT, YNNKEL (reference sequence). CDR3 length: 16 amino acids. The CDR3 DNA sequence: TGTGCCAGCAGCCAAAGAACTAGCGGGAGGTTAAATGAGCAGTTCTTC. It translates to CASSQRTSGRLNEQFF.

The V gene is TRBV5-1, the J gene TRBJ1-3, with TRBD1 identical over 8 bases. The trim removed 0 bases at V and 0 bases at J, leaving 8 bases unmatched. Germline CDR1 reads SGHRS; CDR2 reads YFSETQ. CDR3 length equals 18 residues. This chain's CDR3 is CASSLGDQGASSGNTIYF. Here the CDR3 DNA reads TGCGCCAGCAGCTTGGGGGATCAGGGGGCTTCCTCTGGAAACACCATATATTTT. The full variable domain, with the rest looked up from reference TRBV5-1 and TRBJ1-3, is KAGVTQTPRYLIKTRGQQVTLSCSPISGHRSVSWYQQTPGQGLQFLFEYFSETQRNKGNFPGRFSGRQFSNSRSEMNVSTLELGDSALYLCASSLGDQGASSGNTIYFGEGSWLTVV.

This chain uses TRBV3-1 (or the pseudogene TRBV3-2) with TRBJ2-7; TRBD1 might be the D (5 bases). Germline values: CDR1 LGHDT, CDR2 YNNKEL (reference sequence). V lost 2 bases and J lost 1, with 18 bases in between. The CDR3 spans 17 residues. CDR3 region: CASSQRRGLWGSYEQYF. In DNA, the CDR3 is TGTGCCAGCAGCCAACGAAGGGGCCTCTGGGGTTCCTACGAGCAGTACTTC.

The genes are TRBV7-2 and TRBJ1-5, with D unclear. Germline V gene data show CDR1 as SGHTA and CDR2 as FQGNSA. This CDR3 has 12 residues. With 3 bases removed from V and 4 bases from J, the gap between germline ends came to 4 bases. CDR3 loop: CASSFLNQPQHF. DNA of the CDR3: TGTGCCAGCAGCTTCCTGAATCAGCCCCAGCATTTT.

The J gene is TRBJ1-2, the V gene TRBV19; TRBD1 might be the D (6 bases). The CDR3 runs 15 residues. Trimming stripped 6 bases from V and 2 bases from J, with 16 bases between. The V gene's germline CDR1 is LNHDA and CDR2 SQIVND (reference sequence). CDR3 sequence (DNA): TGTGCCAGTAGGCCACAGGGTAGTGGGAACTATGGCTACACCTTC. This gives the protein CASRPQGSGNYGYTF.

The chain carries TRBV29-1 and TRBJ2-3; TRBD2 agrees at 8 bases. The CDR3 sequence is 14 residues long. In germline, CDR1 is SQVTM, CDR2 ANQGSEA. Trimming cost V 6 bases and J 2 bases; bases outside gene matches: 7. CDR3 region: CSVPYSGDTDTQYF. CDR3 nucleotides: TGCAGCGTGCCTTATAGCGGGGACACAGATACGCAGTATTTT.

This chain joins TRBV9 and TRBJ2-5, with TRBD1 matching 10 bases. With 0 bases clipped from V and 5 bases from J, the junction kept 4 bases outside the gene matches. The CDR3 has 15 residues. Germline lookup yields CDR1 SGDLS and CDR2 YYNGEE. CDR3 in amino acids: CASSVGGQGRETQYF. The CDR3 coding sequence is TGTGCCAGCAGCGTAGGGGGACAGGGGAGGGAGACCCAGTACTTC.

The chain uses TRBV18 and TRBJ1-3; 7 bases are shared with TRBD1. This CDR3 is 16 amino acids long. The V segment lost 3 bases and the J segment 0 bases; nucleotides outside the gene matches: 5. The germline V gene has CDR1 KGHSH and CDR2 LQKENI. CDR3 loop: CASSPPGQYSGNTIYF. CDR3 nucleotide sequence: TGTGCCAGCTCACCCCCGGGACAGTACTCTGGAAACACCATATATTTT.

The CDR3: CASSQQLNTEAFF. Here the CDR3 DNA reads TGTGCCAGTAGTCAACAGTTGAACACTGAAGCTTTCTTT. The chain couples TRBV19 to TRBJ1-1; no firm D call. V was pared by 5 bases and J by 0 bases, with 7 bases between. Germline V CDR1 and CDR2: LNHDA, SQIVND (reference sequence). The CDR3 length is 13 residues.

The V and J genes are TRBV1 and TRBJ2-2; the D call in the table, TRBD2, was not verified against the DNA. TRBV1 corresponds to a pseudogene. The CDR3 has 16 amino acids. Here the CDR3 reads CTSSQGSGRETGELFF. CDR3 DNA: TGCACCAGCAGCCAAGGTAGCGGGAGAGAGACCGGGGAGCTGTTTTTT.